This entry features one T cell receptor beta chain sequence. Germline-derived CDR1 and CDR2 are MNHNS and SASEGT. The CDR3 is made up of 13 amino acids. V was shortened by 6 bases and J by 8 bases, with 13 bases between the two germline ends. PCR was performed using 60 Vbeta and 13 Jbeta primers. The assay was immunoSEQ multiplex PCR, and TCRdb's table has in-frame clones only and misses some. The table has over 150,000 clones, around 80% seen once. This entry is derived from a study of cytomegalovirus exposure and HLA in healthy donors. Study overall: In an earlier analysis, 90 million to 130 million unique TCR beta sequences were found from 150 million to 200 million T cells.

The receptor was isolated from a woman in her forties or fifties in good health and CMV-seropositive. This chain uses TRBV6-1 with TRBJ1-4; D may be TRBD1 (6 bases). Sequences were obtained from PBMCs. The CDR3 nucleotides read TGTGCCAGCAGCGAAACAGGGATGGAAAAACTGTTTTTT. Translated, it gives CASSETGMEKLFF.